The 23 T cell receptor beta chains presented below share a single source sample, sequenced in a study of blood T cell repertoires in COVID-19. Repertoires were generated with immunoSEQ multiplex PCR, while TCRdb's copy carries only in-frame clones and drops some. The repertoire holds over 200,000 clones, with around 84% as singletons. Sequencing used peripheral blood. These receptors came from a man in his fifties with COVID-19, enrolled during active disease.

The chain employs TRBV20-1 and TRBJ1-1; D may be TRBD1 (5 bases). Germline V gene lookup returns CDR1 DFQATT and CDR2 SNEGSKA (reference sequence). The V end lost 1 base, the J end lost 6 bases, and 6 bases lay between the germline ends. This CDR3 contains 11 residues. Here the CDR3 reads CSARGTSEAFF. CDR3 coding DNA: TGCAGTGCTAGAGGGACATCTGAAGCTTTCTTT.

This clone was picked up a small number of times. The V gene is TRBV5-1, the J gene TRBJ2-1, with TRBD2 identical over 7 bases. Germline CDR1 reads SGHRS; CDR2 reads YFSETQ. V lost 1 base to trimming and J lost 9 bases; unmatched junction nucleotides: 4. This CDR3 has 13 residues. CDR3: CASSLNGEGEQFF. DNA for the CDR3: TGCGCCAGCAGCTTGAACGGGGAGGGTGAGCAGTTCTTC.

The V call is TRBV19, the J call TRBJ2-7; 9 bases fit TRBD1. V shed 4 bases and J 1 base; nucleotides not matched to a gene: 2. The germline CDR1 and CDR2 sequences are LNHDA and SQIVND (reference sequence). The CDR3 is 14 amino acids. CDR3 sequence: CASSTGTGSYEQYF. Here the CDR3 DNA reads TGTGCCAGTAGTACCGGGACAGGGTCCTACGAGCAGTACTTC.

CDR3: CASSDLGQSNQPQHF. CDR3 DNA sequence: TGTGCCAGCAGTGACTTGGGACAGAGCAATCAGCCCCAGCATTTT. V is TRBV2 and J is TRBJ1-5, with 7 bases identical to TRBD1. The V gene end was trimmed by 3 bases and the J gene end by 1 base; junction bases not matched to a gene: 3. In germline, CDR1 is SNHLY, CDR2 FYNNEI. This CDR3 is 15 amino acids long.

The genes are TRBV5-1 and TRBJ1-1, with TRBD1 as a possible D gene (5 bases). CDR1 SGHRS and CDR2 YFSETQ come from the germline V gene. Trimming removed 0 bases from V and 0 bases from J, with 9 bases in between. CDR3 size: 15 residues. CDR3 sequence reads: CASSLGGALNTEAFF. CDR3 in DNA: TGCGCCAGCAGCTTGGGCGGGGCCCTGAACACTGAAGCTTTCTTT.

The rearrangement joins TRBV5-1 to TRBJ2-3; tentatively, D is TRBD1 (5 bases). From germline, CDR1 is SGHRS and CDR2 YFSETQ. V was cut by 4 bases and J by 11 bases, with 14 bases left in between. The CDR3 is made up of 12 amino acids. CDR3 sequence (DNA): TGCGCCAGCAGCGTGCAGGGTCTCGGGCAGTATTTT. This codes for CASSVQGLGQYF.

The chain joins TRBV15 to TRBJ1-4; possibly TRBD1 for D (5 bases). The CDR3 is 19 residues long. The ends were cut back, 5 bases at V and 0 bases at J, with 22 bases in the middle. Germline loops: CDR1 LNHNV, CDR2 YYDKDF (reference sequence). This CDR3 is CATSPRGYRLPATNEKLFF. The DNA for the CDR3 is TGTGCCACCAGCCCAAGGGGATACAGGTTGCCAGCAACTAATGAAAAACTGTTTTTT. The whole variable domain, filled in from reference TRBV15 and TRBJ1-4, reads DAMVIQNPRYQVTQFGKPVTLSCSQTLNHNVMYWYQQKSSQAPKLLFHYYDKDFNNEADTPDNFQSRRPNTSFCFLDIRSPGLGDTAMYLCATSPRGYRLPATNEKLFFGSGTQLSVL.

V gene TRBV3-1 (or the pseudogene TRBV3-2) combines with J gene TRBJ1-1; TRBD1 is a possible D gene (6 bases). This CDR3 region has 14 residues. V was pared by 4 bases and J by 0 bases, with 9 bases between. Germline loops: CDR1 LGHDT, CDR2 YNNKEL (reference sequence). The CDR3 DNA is TGTGCCAGCAGCCCCCAGGGGATGAACACTGAAGCTTTCTTT. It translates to CASSPQGMNTEAFF.

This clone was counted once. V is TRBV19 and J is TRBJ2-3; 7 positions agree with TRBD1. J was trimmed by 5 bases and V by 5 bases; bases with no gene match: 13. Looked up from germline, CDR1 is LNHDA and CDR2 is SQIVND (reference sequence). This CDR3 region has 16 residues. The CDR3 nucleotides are TGTGCCAGTAGTTTTGCAGGGGGTTTAAGAGGAGATACGCAGTATTTT. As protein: CASSFAGGLRGDTQYF. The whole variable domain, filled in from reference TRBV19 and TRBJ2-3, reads DGGITQSPKYLFRKEGQNVTLSCEQNLNHDAMYWYRQDPGQGLRLIYYSQIVNDFQKGDIAEGYSVSREKKESFPLTVTSAQKNPTAFYLCASSFAGGLRGDTQYFGPGTRLTVL.

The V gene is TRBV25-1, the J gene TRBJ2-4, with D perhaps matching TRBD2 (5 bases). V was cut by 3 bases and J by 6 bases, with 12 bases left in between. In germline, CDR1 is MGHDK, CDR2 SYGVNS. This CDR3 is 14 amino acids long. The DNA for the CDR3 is TGTGCCAGCAGTGATCGGGATCTGAGAAACATTCAGTACTTC. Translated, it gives CASSDRDLRNIQYF.

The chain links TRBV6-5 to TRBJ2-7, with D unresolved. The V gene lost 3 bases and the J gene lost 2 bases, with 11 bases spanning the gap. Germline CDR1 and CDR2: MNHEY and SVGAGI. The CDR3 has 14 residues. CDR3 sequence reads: CASSYGHRTYEQYF. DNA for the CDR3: TGTGCCAGCAGTTATGGTCACAGAACCTACGAGCAGTACTTC.

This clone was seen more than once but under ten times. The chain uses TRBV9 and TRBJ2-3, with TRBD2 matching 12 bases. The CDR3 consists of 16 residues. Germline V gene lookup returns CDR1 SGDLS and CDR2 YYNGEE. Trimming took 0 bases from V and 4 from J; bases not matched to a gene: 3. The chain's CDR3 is CASSVATSGGSDTQYF. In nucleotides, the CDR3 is TGTGCCAGCAGCGTAGCTACTAGCGGGGGGTCAGATACGCAGTATTTT.

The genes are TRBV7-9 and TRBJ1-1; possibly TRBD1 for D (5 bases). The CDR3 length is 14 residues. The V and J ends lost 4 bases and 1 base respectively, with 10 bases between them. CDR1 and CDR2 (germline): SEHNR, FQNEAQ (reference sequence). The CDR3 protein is CASSSLGGNTEAFF. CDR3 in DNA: TGTGCCAGCAGCTCCCTGGGGGGGAACACTGAAGCTTTCTTT.

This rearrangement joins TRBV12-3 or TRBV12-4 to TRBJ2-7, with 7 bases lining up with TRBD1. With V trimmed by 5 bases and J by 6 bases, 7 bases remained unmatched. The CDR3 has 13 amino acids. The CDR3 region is CASSPFTGVEQYF. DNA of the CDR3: TGTGCCAGCAGTCCTTTTACAGGGGTCGAGCAGTACTTC.

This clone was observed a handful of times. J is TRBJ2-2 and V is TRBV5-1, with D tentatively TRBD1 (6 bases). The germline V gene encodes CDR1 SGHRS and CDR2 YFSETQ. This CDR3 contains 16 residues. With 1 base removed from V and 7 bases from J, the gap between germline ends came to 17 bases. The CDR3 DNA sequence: TGCGCCAGCAGCTTGAGGGCGACAGGTCGGAGCGGGGAGCTGTTTTTT. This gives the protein CASSLRATGRSGELFF.

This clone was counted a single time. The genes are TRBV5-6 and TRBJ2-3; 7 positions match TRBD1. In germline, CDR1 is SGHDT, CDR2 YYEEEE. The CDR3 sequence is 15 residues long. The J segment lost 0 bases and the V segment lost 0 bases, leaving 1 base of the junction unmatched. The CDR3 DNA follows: TGTGCCAGCAGCTTGGCCAGGGGGAGCACAGATACGCAGTATTTT. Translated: CASSLARGSTDTQYF.

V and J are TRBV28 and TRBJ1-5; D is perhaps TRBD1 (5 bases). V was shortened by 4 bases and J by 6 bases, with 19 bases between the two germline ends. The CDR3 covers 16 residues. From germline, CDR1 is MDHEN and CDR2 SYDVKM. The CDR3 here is CASSSPPQGRLQPQHF. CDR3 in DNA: TGTGCCAGCAGTTCCCCCCCCCAGGGAAGGCTTCAGCCCCAGCATTTT.

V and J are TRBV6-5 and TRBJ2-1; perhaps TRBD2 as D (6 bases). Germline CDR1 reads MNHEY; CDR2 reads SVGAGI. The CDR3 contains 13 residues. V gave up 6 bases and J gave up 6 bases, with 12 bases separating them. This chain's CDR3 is CASRWQEGNEQFF. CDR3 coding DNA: TGTGCCAGCAGGTGGCAGGAGGGCAATGAGCAGTTCTTC.

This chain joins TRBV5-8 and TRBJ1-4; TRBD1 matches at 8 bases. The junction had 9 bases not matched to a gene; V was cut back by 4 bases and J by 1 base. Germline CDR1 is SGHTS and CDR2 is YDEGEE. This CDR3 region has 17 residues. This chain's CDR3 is CASSPGTGEGTNEKLFF. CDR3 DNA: TGTGCCAGCAGCCCAGGGACAGGCGAGGGAACTAATGAAAAACTGTTTTTT.

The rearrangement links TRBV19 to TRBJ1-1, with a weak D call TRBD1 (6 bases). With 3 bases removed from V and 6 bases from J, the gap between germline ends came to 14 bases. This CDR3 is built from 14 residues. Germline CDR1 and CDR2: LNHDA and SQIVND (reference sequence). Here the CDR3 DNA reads TGTGCCAGTAGTATCCTGACAGGTAAAGCTGAAGCTTTCTTT. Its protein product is CASSILTGKAEAFF.

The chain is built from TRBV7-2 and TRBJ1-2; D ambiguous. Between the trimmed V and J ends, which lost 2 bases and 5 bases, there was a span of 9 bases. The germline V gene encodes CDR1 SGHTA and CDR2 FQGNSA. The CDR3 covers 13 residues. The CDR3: CASSLLLSYGYTF. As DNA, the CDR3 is TGTGCCAGCAGCTTACTGTTATCTTATGGCTACACCTTC.

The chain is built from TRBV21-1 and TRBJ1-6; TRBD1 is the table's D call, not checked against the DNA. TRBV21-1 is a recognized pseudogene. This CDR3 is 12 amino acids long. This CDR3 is CASSSEGGPLHF. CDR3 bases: TGTGCCAGCAGTTCCGAAGGGGGACCCCTCCACTTT.

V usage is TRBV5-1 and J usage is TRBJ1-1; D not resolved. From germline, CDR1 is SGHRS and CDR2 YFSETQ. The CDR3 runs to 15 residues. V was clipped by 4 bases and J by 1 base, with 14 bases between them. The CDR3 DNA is TGCGCCAGCAGCCCGGGAGGGTTCGCGAACACTGAAGCTTTCTTT. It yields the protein CASSPGGFANTEAFF.